This T cell receptor (beta chain) was observed in a study of T-cell reconstitution after alpha-beta-depleted transplantation in children. Study conclusions and caveats: Several hundred rapidly expanded clones from non-depleted graft cells reportedly supplied alpha-beta T cells about two months post-transplant.

V was clipped by 8 bases and J by 5 bases, with 15 bases between them. The CDR3 covers 12 residues. Per the germline V gene, CDR1 is DFQATT and CDR2 is SNEGSKA (reference sequence). This clonotype was detected ten times or more. No antigen is known for it. The TCRbeta library was prepared with unique molecular identifiers. Each CDR3 protein gets one entry after TCRdb re-called the PCR reads with MiXCR. Of 90,000 to 150,000 distinct CDR3 sequences listed, 20% to 25% were seen once; the top ten hold 10%. The chain uses TRBV20-1 and TRBJ2-5, with a possible D match to TRBD1 (6 bases). The sample consisted of PBMCs, mostly from graft donor cells, taken 180 days after TCRalphabeta/CD19-depleted stem cell transplant. This clonotype originated in a male patient aged 2 to 10 who had a stem cell transplant for chronic granulomatous disease, so the T cells may come from the graft donor. CDR3 sequence reads: CSPPGALETQYF. CDR3 sequence (DNA): TGCAGTCCGCCAGGGGCGCTTGAGACCCAGTACTTC.